The T cell receptor (beta chain) under discussion was sequenced for a study of T-cell memory formation after mild COVID-19 (dated by TCRdb to the early 2020s). In terms of the full investigation: TCR sequence clusters from the two donors were found to be largely donor specific. Longitudinal TCRalpha and TCRbeta repertoire sequencing tracked T-cell clones expanding and contracting after mild COVID-19 in a couple of donors. Two young, previously healthy adult volunteers, one female and one male, were included in the cohort.

Ficoll-Paque density gradient centrifugation was used to isolate PBMCs. What the authors observed across the whole study: Only a couple of mild cases were covered by the study, and larger cohorts that include severe cases with pre-infection samples were considered necessary. The detection of some responding clones in pre-infection memory suggests that pre-existing cross-reactive memory T cells joined the SARS-CoV-2 response. Clones contracting from day 15 to 85 had balanced CD4/CD8 phenotypes, while a second wave expanding from day 15 to 37 was biased towards CD4+. Contracting CD4+ clones turned up mainly in the CM and EM memory subsets, whereas EMRA was where CD8+ clones were enriched. SARS-CoV-2 specificity of the second-wave clones peaking on day 37 was not confirmed.

As concerns this clonotype: Its antigen remains undetermined. Base qualities are missing; no much larger clone stands one base away.

Sequencing relied on an Illumina NovaSeq 6000. cDNA libraries for TCRalpha and TCRbeta were prepared by 5'RACE using constant-segment primers, with sample barcodes and unique molecular identifiers added. Trizol reagent was used to extract RNA from every sample. Libraries were amplified in two PCR steps, with a second sample barcode and Illumina TruSeq adapters added in the second step. Sequencing of the libraries was done on an Illumina NovaSeq, producing 2 x 150 bp paired-end reads. As for the authors' bioinformatics: Reads were demultiplexed and collapsed into UMI-guided consensus sequences with migec v1.2.7. With mixcr v2.1.11, UMI consensuses were aligned to TRA and TRB V and J templates and assembled into clonotypes. A clonotype was counted as expanded or contracted only if both edgeR and NoisET called the change significant, with noise models trained on biological replicates. For edgeR calls, the cutoffs were a false discovery rate-adjusted p below 0.01 and a log2 fold-change threshold of 1. As an exploratory analysis of dynamics, PCA with hierarchical clustering was applied to max-normalized trajectories of the 1000 most abundant clonotypes. The CD4 or CD8 phenotype of responding clones was assigned using the separately sequenced CD4+ and CD8+ repertoires. The public reads were quality trimmed at Q25 with fastp and then assembled into clones with MiXCR by TCRdb, keeping productive beta chains. Every CDR3 protein is listed once, alongside the most common genes and DNA of its rows. TCRdb assigned the V and J calls; the authors' analysis was not used. The sample has over 500,000 distinct CDR3 sequences on record, approximately 15% of them singletons. The biggest ten clones account for roughly 7.8% of the sample.

The sample taken for sequencing was PBMCs or a T cell subset sorted from them (not recorded which). The receptor was derived from an adult woman who had mild COVID-19 (a few samples of this study predate the infection). The sample titles of this study are shuffled in the database, so cell type and time point are left out; the donor was told from shared clones.

CDR3 region: CAISDGQPGLYGYTF. At the DNA level, the sequence is TGTGCCATCAGTGACGGACAGCCGGGCCTATATGGCTACACCTTC. Recombination linked TRBV10-3 to TRBJ1-2; possibly the D gene is TRBD1, per 6 matching bases. There are 15 amino acids in the CDR3, from cysteine to phenylalanine inclusive. Left in the record is the CDR3 DNA by itself, 45 bases read in frame from the first base. Relative to germline, V is 3 bases shorter and J is 5 bases shorter, with 16 bases between their ends. CDR1 and CDR2, looked up from the germline V gene, are ENHRY and SYGVKD.